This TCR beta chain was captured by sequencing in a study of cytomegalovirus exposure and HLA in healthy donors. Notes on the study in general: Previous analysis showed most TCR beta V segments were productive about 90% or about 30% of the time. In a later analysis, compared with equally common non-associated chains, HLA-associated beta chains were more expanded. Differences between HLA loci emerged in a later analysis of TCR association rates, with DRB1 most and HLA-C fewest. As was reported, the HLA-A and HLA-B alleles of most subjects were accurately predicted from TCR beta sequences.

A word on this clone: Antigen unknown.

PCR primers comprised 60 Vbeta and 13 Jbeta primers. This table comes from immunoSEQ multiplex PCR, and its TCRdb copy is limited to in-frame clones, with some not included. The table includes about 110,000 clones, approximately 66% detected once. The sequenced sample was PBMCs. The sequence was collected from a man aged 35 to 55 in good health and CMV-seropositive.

The CDR3 here is CASSPWTAEAFF. The CDR3 nucleotides read TGTGCCAGTAGTCCATGGACAGCTGAAGCTTTCTTT. V usage is TRBV19 and J usage is TRBJ1-1, with D perhaps TRBD1 (6 bases). Germline V gene data show CDR1 as LNHDA and CDR2 as SQIVND (reference sequence). V dropped 5 bases and J dropped 6 bases, with 10 bases sitting between them. The CDR3 runs 12 residues.